This T cell receptor beta chain was identified in a study of shared clonotypes between healthy human individuals. Study results and caveats: Read depth was anticipated to influence clonotype sharing among donors. Across a handful of donors, naive CD4 shared around 5.1%, naive CD8 under 4%, memory CD4 about 2.4%, memory CD8 approximately 0.4%. Naive subsets generally exceeded memory subsets in estimated richness.

Terminally differentiated effector memory CD45RA+ cells were excluded from the naive CD8 cells, which were CD45RO-negative and positively selected for CCR7. The length of the CDR3 is 14 residues. CDR1 and CDR2 from the germline V gene are SGHNT and YYREEE (reference sequence). Between the trimmed V and J ends, which lost 6 bases and 7 bases, there was a span of 20 bases. Profiling relied on immunoSEQ multiplex PCR, and the TCRdb table lists in-frame clones only, not all of them. Among 2 million to 2.5 million clones listed, 93% were seen once. Concerning this clone itself: The target antigen is unknown.

This sequence joins TRBV5-4 and TRBJ2-7; perhaps TRBD1 as D (5 bases). The receptor's source is a man between 18 and 29 years old in good health. Some clones in this sample may be carry-over from other donors' samples. Sequenced input: naive CD8+ T cells from PBMCs. CDR3 nucleotides: TGTGCCAGCACCCTACCAGGGCTTGCTGAAGAGCAGTACTTC. It encodes CASTLPGLAEEQYF. The variable domain in full, with the rest retrieved from reference TRBV5-4 and TRBJ2-7, is ETGVTQSPTHLIKTRGQQVTLRCSSQSGHNTVSWYQQALGQGPQFIFQYYREEENGRGNFPPRFSGLQFPNYSSELNVNALELDDSALYLCASTLPGLAEEQYFGPGTRLTVT.